The sequence of this T cell receptor beta chain was determined in a study of cytomegalovirus exposure and HLA in healthy donors. PCR employed 60 Vbeta and 13 Jbeta primers. Authors' processing steps: Per a later analysis, the number of unique TCR beta chains was some 82 million, of which about 11 million were shared. Assay: immunoSEQ multiplex PCR; the TCRdb copy retains only in-frame clones and omits some. V and J calls and clone size follow that table, whereas D and trimming were derived from the DNA. The table includes 100,000 to 150,000 clones, roughly 84% detected once. V shed 0 bases and J 6 bases; nucleotides not matched to a gene: 5. The CDR3 spans 15 residues. Germline V gives CDR1 SGHRS, CDR2 YFSETQ.

The sequencing input was PBMCs. The rearrangement joins TRBV5-1 to TRBJ2-2, with TRBD1 identical over 7 bases. The TCR was taken from a boy aged 10-17 years in good health and CMV-seronegative. The CDR3 reads CASSLGEQGPGELFF. The CDR3 nucleotides are TGCGCCAGCAGCTTGGGCGAACAGGGGCCCGGGGAGCTGTTTTTT.